The present T cell receptor beta chain was sequenced within a study of T cells in localized non-small cell lung cancer. Study-wide results and caveats: Uninvolved adjacent lung had the highest recorded T cell clonality, with tumor below it.

CDR1 and CDR2 (germline): SGHRS, YFSETQ. V lost 6 bases to trimming and J lost 1 base, with 12 bases between them. The CDR3 extends over 14 amino acids. This clone was detected a few times. No antigen is known for it. TCRdb keeps only in-frame clones here, not all; method: immunoSEQ multiplex PCR. The sample lists more than 4,000 clones, roughly half seen once, with 3% to 4% in the top ten. The sample was lymph node tissue, taken before any cancer treatment. The chain recombines TRBV5-1 with TRBJ2-3, with TRBD2 as a possible D gene (5 bases). This TCR came from a male donor older than 55 with stage I squamous cell lung carcinoma. CDR3: CASTNPGGTDTQYF. The CDR3 DNA reads TGCGCCAGCACCAATCCCGGGGGCACAGATACGCAGTATTTT.